Below are 22 T cell receptor beta chains sequenced from a single sample in a study of T-cell reconstitution after alpha-beta-depleted transplantation in children. Using unique molecular identifiers, the investigators prepared the TCRbeta library. TCRdb processed the PCR reads anew with MiXCR; each CDR3 protein has one entry. The sample has about 500,000 distinct CDR3 sequences, about 30% seen once; the top ten hold approximately 2.3%. Sequenced material: PBMCs from the stem cell graft donor, taken from the stem cell graft. All receptors come from a human donor who donated a stem cell graft to a child with aplastic anemia.

This chain uses TRBV7-2 with TRBJ2-7, with D hard to call. The V gene lost 8 bases and the J gene lost 6 bases, with 17 bases spanning the gap. This CDR3 comprises 13 residues. Per germline, CDR1 SGHTA and CDR2 FQGNSA. The CDR3 loop reads CASLKSAVSEQYF. In nucleotides, the CDR3 is TGTGCCAGCTTGAAGTCGGCGGTCTCCGAGCAGTACTTC.

This clonotype was counted a single time. The CDR3 DNA follows: TGTGCCAGCAGCGCCCCCCGGGGTTTGTACCAAGAGACCCAGTACTTC. Translating it yields CASSAPRGLYQETQYF. The chain links TRBV13 to TRBJ2-5, with a tentative D call TRBD2 (5 bases). Deletions cut 5 bases from V and 0 bases from J, with 16 bases between. The CDR3 consists of 16 residues. Germline CDR1 is PRHDT and CDR2 is FYEKMQ (reference sequence).

V and J are TRBV20-1 and TRBJ2-7; no reliable D call. The CDR3 has 13 amino acids. Germline V gene lookup returns CDR1 DFQATT and CDR2 SNEGSKA (reference sequence). V lost 0 bases and J 3 bases, leaving 9 bases between the germline ends. CDR3 DNA sequence: TGCAGTGCTAGAGATGTGGCATACTACGAGCAGTACTTC. As protein: CSARDVAYYEQYF.

The V gene is TRBV6-2 or TRBV6-3, the J gene TRBJ2-7; maybe TRBD1 (6 bases). The germline CDR1 and CDR2 sequences are MNHEY and SVGEGT. This CDR3 region has 13 residues. With 2 bases removed from V and 5 bases from J, the gap between germline ends came to 10 bases. CDR3 loop: CASSYTGYNEQYV. CDR3 bases: TGTGCCAGCAGTTACACAGGGTACAACGAGCAGTACGTC.

The gene calls are TRBV7-2 and TRBJ1-1; a weak D match, TRBD1 (5 bases). Germline CDR1 SGHTA, CDR2 FQGNSA. CDR3 size: 16 residues. Between the trimmed V and J ends, which lost 2 bases and 11 bases, there was a span of 24 bases. DNA of the CDR3: TGTGCCAGCAGCTTATTCCCCAGGGAGGCCCTAGAAGTGGCTTTCTTT. Translating it yields CASSLFPREALEVAFF.

This rearrangement joins TRBV10-3 to TRBJ1-1; 8 bases match TRBD1. Germline V CDR1 and CDR2: ENHRY, SYGVKD. V lost 5 bases and J lost 6; bases outside the gene matches: 2. The CDR3 has 12 residues. Here the CDR3 DNA reads TGTGCCATCAGTCCGACAGGGGCTGAAGCTTTCTTT. Its translation: CAISPTGAEAFF.

The V gene is TRBV20-1, the J gene TRBJ2-1; TRBD2 aligns across 12 bases. This CDR3 has 15 amino acids. V lost 5 bases and J lost 7; bases outside the gene matches: 9. The germline V gene encodes CDR1 DFQATT and CDR2 SNEGSKA (reference sequence). The CDR3: CSAFLAGGPLNEQFF. The CDR3 DNA sequence: TGCAGTGCTTTTCTAGCGGGAGGGCCTTTGAATGAGCAGTTCTTC.

This clonotype has just a few counts. The chain joins TRBV18 to TRBJ1-2; no definite D call. Trimming removed 5 bases from V and 4 bases from J, with 14 bases in between. Germline V gene data show CDR1 as KGHSH and CDR2 as LQKENI. The CDR3 extends over 14 amino acids. The CDR3: CASSSNTGLYGYTF. The CDR3 DNA is TGTGCCAGCTCATCGAATACCGGACTCTATGGCTACACCTTC.

This rearrangement joins TRBV29-1 to TRBJ2-3; D is ambiguous. Germline CDR1 and CDR2: SQVTM and ANQGSEA. V was cut by 6 bases and J by 4 bases, with 5 bases left in between. The length of the CDR3 is 10 residues. The CDR3, as DNA: TGCAGCGTACCGTCAGATACGCAGTATTTT. This codes for CSVPSDTQYF.

Only a few counts were recorded for this clonotype. CDR3: CASSGSGVQETQYF. In nucleotides, the CDR3 is TGTGCCAGCAGCGGTAGCGGGGTTCAAGAGACCCAGTACTTC. This chain uses TRBV9 with TRBJ2-5; 8 bases are shared with TRBD2. Trimming at V came to 3 bases and at J to 2 bases, leaving 3 bases not matched to a gene. Germline V gene sequence: CDR1 SGDLS, CDR2 YYNGEE. The CDR3 consists of 14 residues.

The V and J genes are TRBV12-3 or TRBV12-4 and TRBJ1-5; a possible D gene is TRBD1 (5 bases). The length of the CDR3 is 15 residues. Trimming removed 5 bases from V and 0 bases from J, with 11 bases in between. CDR3 bases: TGTGCCAGCAGTGGGGGACTCCGTAGCAATCAGCCCCAGCATTTT. It yields the protein CASSGGLRSNQPQHF.

The chain joins TRBV27 to TRBJ2-1; 8 bases agree with TRBD2. The CDR3 runs 17 residues. Trimming removed 3 bases from V and 0 bases from J; junction bases left unmatched: 7. From germline, CDR1 is MNHEY and CDR2 SMNVEV (reference sequence). This CDR3 is CASSFSLAASSYNEQFF. The CDR3 nucleotides are TGTGCCAGCAGTTTCTCACTAGCGGCTAGCTCCTACAATGAGCAGTTCTTC.

This clonotype turned up a few times. The chain carries TRBV19 and TRBJ2-2; 8 bases match TRBD1. V trimming: 5 bases; J trimming: 3 bases; junction bases outside the gene matches: 5. The CDR3 is 15 residues long. CDR1 and CDR2 (germline): LNHDA, SQIVND (reference sequence). Written as DNA, the CDR3 is TGTGCCAGTAGTCCTATGGACAGGGACACCGGGGAGCTGTTTTTT. Protein: CASSPMDRDTGELFF. Filled out from reference TRBV19 and TRBJ2-2, the complete variable domain reads DGGITQSPKYLFRKEGQNVTLSCEQNLNHDAMYWYRQDPGQGLRLIYYSQIVNDFQKGDIAEGYSVSREKKESFPLTVTSAQKNPTAFYLCASSPMDRDTGELFFGEGSRLTVL.

This clonotype was seen a handful of times. The gene calls are TRBV28 and TRBJ2-5; tentatively, D is TRBD2 (6 bases). This CDR3 is built from 16 residues. Per the germline V gene, CDR1 is MDHEN and CDR2 is SYDVKM. Deletions cut 0 bases from V and 2 bases from J, with 13 bases between. This CDR3 reads CASSLWNGGKQETQYF. CDR3 coding DNA: TGTGCCAGCAGTTTATGGAACGGCGGGAAGCAAGAGACCCAGTACTTC.

The sample holds a few counts of this clonotype. J is TRBJ2-2 and V is TRBV20-1; tentatively, D is TRBD2 (6 bases). V dropped 3 bases and J dropped 5 bases, with 13 bases sitting between them. Per the germline V gene, CDR1 is DFQATT and CDR2 is SNEGSKA (reference sequence). There are 14 residues in the CDR3. Here the CDR3 DNA reads TGCAGTGCTAGTCGCGCAGGGAGGACCGGGGAGCTGTTTTTT. Amino acids: CSASRAGRTGELFF.

This clonotype was detected only a few times. CDR3 in DNA: TGTGCCAGCAGTTTCCTAGCGGGCACAGATACGCAGTATTTT. This sequence encodes CASSFLAGTDTQYF. The chain is built from TRBV12-3 or TRBV12-4 and TRBJ2-3, with 7 positions matching TRBD2. V trimming: 3 bases; J trimming: 1 base; junction bases outside the gene matches: 1. The CDR3 spans 14 residues.

A remark on this clonotype: The junction departs from the called germline gene at one end, perhaps through a read error. The chain carries TRBV6-6 and TRBJ1-1, with D unclear. Germline CDR1 and CDR2: MNHNY and SVGAGI (reference sequence). The CDR3 loop spans 12 amino acids. The CDR3 loop reads CASTLRRDPIIF. The CDR3 DNA is TGTGCCAGCACACTTCGCAGAGACCCAATTATCTTT.

Only a few counts were recorded for this clonotype. The chain couples TRBV15 to TRBJ1-1, with D possibly being TRBD1 (6 bases). This CDR3 region has 13 residues. Trimming stripped 6 bases from V and 10 bases from J, with 18 bases between. The germline V gene encodes CDR1 LNHNV and CDR2 YYDKDF (reference sequence). CDR3 nucleotide sequence: TGTGCCACCAGAGCCCAGGGGATTGGGGTAGCTTTCTTT. This sequence encodes CATRAQGIGVAFF.

The rearrangement joins TRBV24-1 to TRBJ2-3; D ambiguous. Trimming took 2 bases from V and 4 from J, leaving 9 bases between them. Germline V gives CDR1 KGHDR, CDR2 SFDVKD. The CDR3 totals 14 residues. CDR3 bases: TGTGCCACCAGTGATTCCCGACGGGCAGATACGCAGTATTTT. This gives the protein CATSDSRRADTQYF.

The chain has TRBV20-1 and TRBJ1-1; no clear D gene. V lost 0 bases, J lost 1 base, and 15 bases lay in between. The CDR3 has 16 amino acids. Germline V gene sequence: CDR1 DFQATT, CDR2 SNEGSKA (reference sequence). This CDR3 reads CSARDPFGQQNTEAFF. Here the CDR3 DNA reads TGCAGTGCTAGAGATCCGTTCGGGCAGCAGAACACTGAAGCTTTCTTT.

This chain joins TRBV12-3 or TRBV12-4 and TRBJ2-4; D ambiguous. V shed 3 bases and J shed 0 bases, with 12 bases lying between them. The CDR3 length is 16 residues. DNA for the CDR3: TGTGCCAGCAGTTTCAGTGCCCCCTTAGCCAAAAACATTCAGTACTTC. Amino acids: CASSFSAPLAKNIQYF.

This clonotype appeared a few times. V is TRBV29-1 and J is TRBJ2-7; D is possibly TRBD1 or TRBD2 (5 bases each). CDR1 is SQVTM, CDR2 ANQGSEA, per germline. The V end lost 6 bases, the J end lost 4 bases, and 25 bases lay between the germline ends. This CDR3 is 16 amino acids long. The CDR3 DNA reads as TGCAGCGTCGGCGACATCCCAAGGGAGAAGGGGTACGAGCAGTACGTC. This codes for CSVGDIPREKGYEQYV.